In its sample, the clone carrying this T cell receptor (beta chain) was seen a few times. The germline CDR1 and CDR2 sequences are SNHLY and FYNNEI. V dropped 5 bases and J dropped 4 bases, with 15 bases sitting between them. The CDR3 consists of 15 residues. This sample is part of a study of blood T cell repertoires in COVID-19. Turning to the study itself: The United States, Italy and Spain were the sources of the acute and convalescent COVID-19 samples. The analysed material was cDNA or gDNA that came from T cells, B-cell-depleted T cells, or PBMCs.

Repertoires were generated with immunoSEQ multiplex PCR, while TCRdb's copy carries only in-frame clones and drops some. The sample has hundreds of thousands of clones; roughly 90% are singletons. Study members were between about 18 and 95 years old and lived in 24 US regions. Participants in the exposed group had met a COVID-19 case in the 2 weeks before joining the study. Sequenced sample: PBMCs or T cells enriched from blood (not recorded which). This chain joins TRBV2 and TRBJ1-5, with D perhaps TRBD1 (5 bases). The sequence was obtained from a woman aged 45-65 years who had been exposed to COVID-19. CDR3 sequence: CASSRETVPNQPQHF. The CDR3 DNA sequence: TGTGCCAGCAGTCGCGAGACAGTGCCTAATCAGCCCCAGCATTTT. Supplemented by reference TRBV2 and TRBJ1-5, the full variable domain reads EPEVTQTPSHQVTQMGQEVILRCVPISNHLYFYWYRQILGQKVEFLVSFYNNEISEKSEIFDDQFSVERPDGSNFTLKIRSTKLEDSAMYFCASSRETVPNQPQHFGDGTRLSIL.